Shown below are 22 T cell receptor beta chains from a single sample sequenced in a study of cytomegalovirus exposure and HLA in healthy donors. Profiled with immunoSEQ multiplex PCR; TCRdb holds only in-frame clones, not every one. The sample carries about 130,000 clones, 90% recorded once. The specimen sequenced was PBMCs. Receptors were obtained from a woman aged 25 to 39 in good health and CMV-seropositive.

The CDR3 loop reads CASSYSLRGSRSPLHF. The CDR3, as DNA: TGTGCCAGCAGTTACTCATTACGGGGGTCTCGGTCACCCCTCCACTTT. V gene TRBV6-5 combines with J gene TRBJ1-6; D might be TRBD1 (5 bases). Germline loops: CDR1 MNHEY, CDR2 SVGAGI. The V and J ends lost 0 bases and 10 bases respectively, with 16 bases between them. The CDR3 is 16 residues long.

J is TRBJ2-7 and V is TRBV6-1, with TRBD1 matching over 11 bases. Unmatched junction bases numbered 3, after V lost 4 bases and J lost 4 bases. CDR1 is MNHNS and CDR2 is SASEGT in the germline V gene. This CDR3 contains 14 residues. The CDR3 spells CASSADRGLYEQYF. DNA for the CDR3: TGTGCCAGCAGTGCGGACAGGGGGCTGTACGAGCAGTACTTC.

The rearrangement links TRBV9 to TRBJ1-2; TRBD1 is a possible D gene (5 bases). The CDR3 runs to 12 residues. Germline CDR1 and CDR2: SGDLS and YYNGEE. V lost 4 bases to trimming and J lost 7 bases, with 11 bases between them. CDR3 sequence: CASSQGFGGYTF. The CDR3 coding sequence is TGTGCCAGCAGCCAGGGATTTGGTGGCTACACCTTC.

The V and J genes are TRBV19 and TRBJ2-1; TRBD2 agrees at 8 bases. Germline V gene lookup returns CDR1 LNHDA and CDR2 SQIVND (reference sequence). Unmatched junction bases numbered 5, after V lost 4 bases and J lost 3 bases. The CDR3 covers 15 residues. Written as DNA, the CDR3 is TGTGCCAGTAGTACCACAGCGGGAGACTACAATGAGCAGTTCTTC. It yields the protein CASSTTAGDYNEQFF. The complete variable domain, with remaining parts taken from reference TRBV19 and TRBJ2-1, reads DGGITQSPKYLFRKEGQNVTLSCEQNLNHDAMYWYRQDPGQGLRLIYYSQIVNDFQKGDIAEGYSVSREKKESFPLTVTSAQKNPTAFYLCASSTTAGDYNEQFFGPGTRLTVL.

The CDR3 spells CASSFDRREQYF. The CDR3 DNA reads as TGTGCCAGCAGCTTTGACAGGCGCGAGCAGTACTTC. The V and J genes are TRBV5-4 and TRBJ2-7, with D maybe TRBD1 (6 bases). V lost 2 bases to trimming and J lost 6 bases, with 9 bases between them. The CDR3 loop spans 12 amino acids. From germline, CDR1 is SGHNT and CDR2 YYREEE (reference sequence).

This clone was seen a handful of times. This chain connects TRBV5-4 to TRBJ1-6, with D perhaps matching TRBD1 (6 bases). The germline gives CDR1 SGHNT, CDR2 YYREEE (reference sequence). The CDR3 spans 13 residues. Trimming stripped 3 bases from V and 5 bases from J, with 6 bases between. The CDR3 DNA sequence: TGTGCCAGCAGCTACAGGGATAATTCACCCCTCCACTTT. Translating gives CASSYRDNSPLHF.

This clone was counted a few times. The chain employs TRBV6-5 and TRBJ2-3; weak D call: TRBD2 (6 bases). The V gene lost 0 bases and the J gene lost 6 bases, with 16 bases spanning the gap. Germline loops: CDR1 MNHEY, CDR2 SVGAGI. The CDR3 is 16 amino acids. CDR3 loop: CASSYSTSPMGDTQYF. For the CDR3, the DNA is TGTGCCAGCAGTTACTCCACTAGCCCCATGGGGGATACGCAGTATTTT.

V usage is TRBV5-6 and J usage is TRBJ1-3; possible D gene TRBD1, 6 bases. Trimming left V 1 base short and J 8 bases short, with 19 bases between. There are 16 residues in the CDR3. CDR1 is SGHDT and CDR2 is YYEEEE in the germline V gene. This CDR3 reads CASSLPEGGLLDTIYF. For the CDR3, the DNA is TGTGCCAGCAGCTTGCCCGAGGGGGGGCTTTTGGACACCATATATTTT.

Comments on this clone: In the same sample, other DNA sequences code for this CDR3. This sequence joins TRBV9 and TRBJ2-1; 11 positions agree with TRBD2. This CDR3 is 15 amino acids long. The germline V gene has CDR1 SGDLS and CDR2 YYNGEE. J gave up 7 bases and V 0 bases, and 3 bases lay outside the gene matches. The CDR3 nucleotides read TGTGCCAGCAGCGTAGTACTAGCGGGGGATAATGAGCAGTTCTTC. The encoded protein is CASSVVLAGDNEQFF.

This chain connects TRBV11-1 to TRBJ2-3; D perhaps matches TRBD1 (5 bases). The CDR3 contains 13 residues. Trimming removed 3 bases from V and 1 base from J, with 5 bases in between. CDR1 SGHAT and CDR2 FQDESV come from the germline V gene (reference sequence). Written as DNA, the CDR3 is TGTGCCAGCAGCTTCAGGGGCACAGATACGCAGTATTTT. Its translation: CASSFRGTDTQYF.

This clone showed up just once. CDR3 loop: CASSFVGQQETQYF. The CDR3, as DNA: TGTGCCAGCAGTTTTGTAGGACAGCAAGAGACCCAGTACTTC. The rearrangement uses TRBV27 and TRBJ2-5, with D perhaps matching TRBD1 (6 bases). This CDR3 is built from 14 residues. V lost 3 bases and J 2 bases, leaving 10 bases between the germline ends. Germline CDR1 MNHEY, CDR2 SMNVEV (reference sequence).

This sequence joins TRBV19 and TRBJ2-7, with TRBD1 as a possible D gene (6 bases). The CDR3 loop spans 13 amino acids. Germline loops: CDR1 LNHDA, CDR2 SQIVND (reference sequence). The V end lost 1 base, the J end lost 3 bases, and 7 bases lay between the germline ends. For the CDR3, the DNA is TGTGCCAGTAGTATAGGCAGGGGCTACGAGCAGTACTTC. Translating gives CASSIGRGYEQYF.

This chain uses TRBV11-2 with TRBJ2-4; a weak D match, TRBD1 (6 bases). This CDR3 contains 15 residues. The germline gives CDR1 SGHAT, CDR2 FQNNGV. V lost 0 bases and J 7 bases, leaving 13 bases between the germline ends. CDR3 in amino acids: CASSLDLGRGNIQYF. In nucleotides, the CDR3 is TGTGCCAGCAGCTTAGATCTGGGAAGGGGGAACATTCAGTACTTC.

This sequence joins TRBV5-1 and TRBJ2-7; possible D gene TRBD1, 6 bases. Germline CDR1 reads SGHRS; CDR2 reads YFSETQ. This CDR3 spans 15 amino acids. With 0 bases removed from V and 2 bases from J, the gap between germline ends came to 12 bases. DNA of the CDR3: TGCGCCAGCAGCTTGGAGGCAGGACAGACCTACGAGCAGTACTTC. As protein: CASSLEAGQTYEQYF.

V is TRBV13 and J is TRBJ1-5, with TRBD1 identical over 11 bases. This CDR3 is 16 amino acids long. V dropped 6 bases and J dropped 3; count of bases not matched to a gene: 7. Germline CDR1 and CDR2: PRHDT and FYEKMQ (reference sequence). The CDR3 loop is CASSSGTGGTNQPQHF. The CDR3, as DNA: TGTGCCAGCAGTTCCGGGACAGGGGGTACCAATCAGCCCCAGCATTTT.

The chain couples TRBV19 to TRBJ2-3; no definite D call. Germline-derived CDR1 and CDR2 are LNHDA and SQIVND (reference sequence). The CDR3 totals 12 residues. V lost 7 bases and J 4 bases, leaving 9 bases between the germline ends. The CDR3 nucleotides read TGTGCCAGTACCAGTGCTGCAGATACGCAGTATTTT. Protein product: CASTSAADTQYF.

The chain carries TRBV5-4 and TRBJ1-2; no clear D. The V end was cut by 3 bases, the J end by 4 bases, with 16 bases between. CDR1 SGHNT and CDR2 YYREEE come from the germline V gene (reference sequence). The CDR3 runs 15 residues. The CDR3 nucleotides are TGTGCCAGCAGCTCCCCCGGGGATCCCGGCTATGGCTACACCTTC. Amino acid sequence: CASSSPGDPGYGYTF.

V usage is TRBV5-4 and J usage is TRBJ2-7; TRBD1 matches 8 bases. There are 15 residues in the CDR3. Germline assignment: CDR1 SGHNT and CDR2 YYREEE (reference sequence). V lost 0 bases, J lost 2 bases, and 4 bases stayed unmatched. The CDR3 DNA is TGTGCCAGCAGCTTGGCTAGGACAGGGCCCTACGAGCAGTACTTC. Its translation is CASSLARTGPYEQYF.

The DNA for the CDR3 is TGTGCCAGTAGGAACAGGGGGAACACTGAAGCTTTCTTT. This gives the protein CASRNRGNTEAFF. The chain couples TRBV19 to TRBJ1-1, with 7 bases identical to TRBD1. Looked up from germline, CDR1 is LNHDA and CDR2 is SQIVND (reference sequence). The CDR3 loop spans 13 amino acids. Trimming removed 6 bases from V and 1 base from J; junction bases left unmatched: 2.

This clone has just one count. The rearrangement links TRBV7-8 to TRBJ1-1, with TRBD1 matching over 7 bases. V gave up 4 bases and J gave up 7 bases; unmatched junction bases: 9. Germline CDR1 SGHVS, CDR2 FQNEAQ. CDR3 size: 14 residues. The CDR3 reads CASSWRQGVGEAFF. CDR3 bases: TGTGCCAGCAGCTGGCGGCAGGGGGTGGGTGAAGCTTTCTTT.

The genes are TRBV19 and TRBJ1-5; D is undetermined. V was cut by 4 bases and J by 4 bases, with 14 bases left in between. The CDR3 is made up of 15 amino acids. Germline-derived CDR1 and CDR2 are LNHDA and SQIVND (reference sequence). CDR3 sequence: CASSTPEAINQPQHF. The DNA for the CDR3 is TGTGCCAGTAGTACTCCCGAGGCCATAAATCAGCCCCAGCATTTT. Full variable domain (missing parts from reference TRBV19 and TRBJ1-5): DGGITQSPKYLFRKEGQNVTLSCEQNLNHDAMYWYRQDPGQGLRLIYYSQIVNDFQKGDIAEGYSVSREKKESFPLTVTSAQKNPTAFYLCASSTPEAINQPQHFGDGTRLSIL.

This clone appeared a few times. The chain recombines TRBV28 with TRBJ2-7; D remains unclear. CDR3 length equals 11 residues. CDR1 is MDHEN, CDR2 SYDVKM, per germline. V lost 6 bases, J lost 3 bases, and 6 bases lay in between. CDR3 DNA sequence: TGTGCCAGCAGCCGGGTCTACGAGCAGTACTTC. Protein product: CASSRVYEQYF.